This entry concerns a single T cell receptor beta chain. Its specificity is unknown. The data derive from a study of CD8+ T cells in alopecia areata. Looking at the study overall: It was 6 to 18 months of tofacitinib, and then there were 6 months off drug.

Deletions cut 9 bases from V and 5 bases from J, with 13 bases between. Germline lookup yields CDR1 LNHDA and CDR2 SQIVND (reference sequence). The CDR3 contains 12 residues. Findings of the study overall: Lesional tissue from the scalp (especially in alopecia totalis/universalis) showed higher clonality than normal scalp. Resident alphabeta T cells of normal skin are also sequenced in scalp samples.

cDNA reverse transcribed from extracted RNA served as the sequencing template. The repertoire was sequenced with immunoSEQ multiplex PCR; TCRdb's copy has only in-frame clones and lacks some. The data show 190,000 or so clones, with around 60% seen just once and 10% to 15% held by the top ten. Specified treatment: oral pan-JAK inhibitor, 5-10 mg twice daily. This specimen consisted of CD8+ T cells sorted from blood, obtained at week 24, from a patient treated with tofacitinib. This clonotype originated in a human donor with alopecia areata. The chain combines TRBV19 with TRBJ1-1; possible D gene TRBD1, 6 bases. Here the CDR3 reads CASWGGRTEAFF. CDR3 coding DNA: TGTGCCAGCTGGGGGGGGCGGACTGAAGCTTTCTTT. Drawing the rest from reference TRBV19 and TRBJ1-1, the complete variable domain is DGGITQSPKYLFRKEGQNVTLSCEQNLNHDAMYWYRQDPGQGLRLIYYSQIVNDFQKGDIAEGYSVSREKKESFPLTVTSAQKNPTAFYLCASWGGRTEAFFGQGTRLTVV.